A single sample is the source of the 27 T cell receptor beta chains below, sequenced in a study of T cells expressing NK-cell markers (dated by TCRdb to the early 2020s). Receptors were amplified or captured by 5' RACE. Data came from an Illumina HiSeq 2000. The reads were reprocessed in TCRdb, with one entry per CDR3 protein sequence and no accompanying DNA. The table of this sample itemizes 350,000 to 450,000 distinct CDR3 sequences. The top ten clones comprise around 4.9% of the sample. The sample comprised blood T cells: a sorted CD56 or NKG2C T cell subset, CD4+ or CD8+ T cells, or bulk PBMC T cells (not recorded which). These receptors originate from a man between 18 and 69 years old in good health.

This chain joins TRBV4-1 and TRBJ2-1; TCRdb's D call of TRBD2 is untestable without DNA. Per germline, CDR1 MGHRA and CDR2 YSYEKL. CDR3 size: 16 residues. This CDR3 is CASSRFGALLGNEQFF.

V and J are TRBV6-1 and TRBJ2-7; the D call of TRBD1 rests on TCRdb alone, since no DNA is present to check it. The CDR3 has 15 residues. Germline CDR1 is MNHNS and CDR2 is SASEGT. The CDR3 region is CASSQRTGLTYEQYF.

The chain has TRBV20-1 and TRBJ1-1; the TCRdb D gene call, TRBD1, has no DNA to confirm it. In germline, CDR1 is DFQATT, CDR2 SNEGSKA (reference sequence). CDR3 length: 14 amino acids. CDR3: CSARVWQGWPEAFF.

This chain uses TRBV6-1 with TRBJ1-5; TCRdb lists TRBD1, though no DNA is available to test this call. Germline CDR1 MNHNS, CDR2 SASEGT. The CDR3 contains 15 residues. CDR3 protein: CASRPQGASGQPQHF.

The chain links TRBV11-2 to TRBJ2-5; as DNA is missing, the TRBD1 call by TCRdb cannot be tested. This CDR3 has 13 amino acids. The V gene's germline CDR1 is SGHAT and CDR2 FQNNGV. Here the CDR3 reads CASSPGGSETQYF.

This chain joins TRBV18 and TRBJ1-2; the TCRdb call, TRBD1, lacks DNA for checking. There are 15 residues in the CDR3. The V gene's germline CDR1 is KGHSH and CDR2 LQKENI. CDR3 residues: CASSPFDRGQEGYTF.

The CDR3 loop is CASSFDPGQGRNTIYF. The chain has TRBV5-1 and TRBJ1-3; TCRdb indicates TRBD1, and absent DNA this call remains unverified. CDR1 and CDR2 from the germline V gene are SGHRS and YFSETQ. This CDR3 has 16 residues.

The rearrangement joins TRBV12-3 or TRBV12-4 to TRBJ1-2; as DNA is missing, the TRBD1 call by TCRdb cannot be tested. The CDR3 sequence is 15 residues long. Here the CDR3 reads CASSTHGGQNYGYTF.

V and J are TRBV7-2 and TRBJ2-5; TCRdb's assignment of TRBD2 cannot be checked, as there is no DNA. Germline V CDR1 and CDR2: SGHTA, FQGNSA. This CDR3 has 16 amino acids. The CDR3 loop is CASSLATGGGQETQYF.

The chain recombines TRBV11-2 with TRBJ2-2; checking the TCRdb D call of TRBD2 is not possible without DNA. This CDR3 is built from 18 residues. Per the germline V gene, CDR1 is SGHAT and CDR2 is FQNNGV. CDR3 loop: CASSGTTSGGSNTGELFF.

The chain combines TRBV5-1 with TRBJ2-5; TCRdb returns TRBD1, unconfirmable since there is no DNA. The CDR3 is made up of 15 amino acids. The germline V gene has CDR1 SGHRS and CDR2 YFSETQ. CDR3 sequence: CASRSEPGTQETQYF. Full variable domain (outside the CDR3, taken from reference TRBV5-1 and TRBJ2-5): KAGVTQTPRYLIKTRGQQVTLSCSPISGHRSVSWYQQTPGQGLQFLFEYFSETQRNKGNFPGRFSGRQFSNSRSEMNVSTLELGDSALYLCASRSEPGTQETQYFGPGTRLLVL.

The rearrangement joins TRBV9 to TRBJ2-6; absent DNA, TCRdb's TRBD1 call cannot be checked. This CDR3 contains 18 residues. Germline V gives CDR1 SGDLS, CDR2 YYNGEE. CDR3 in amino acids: CASSAPDRGRAGANVLTF.

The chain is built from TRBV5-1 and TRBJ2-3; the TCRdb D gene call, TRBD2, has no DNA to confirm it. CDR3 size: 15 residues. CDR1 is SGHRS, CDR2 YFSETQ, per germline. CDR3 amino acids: CASSTYGGVTDTQYF.

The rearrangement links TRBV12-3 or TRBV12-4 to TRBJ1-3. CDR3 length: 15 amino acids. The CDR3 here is CASSLLTISGNTIYF.

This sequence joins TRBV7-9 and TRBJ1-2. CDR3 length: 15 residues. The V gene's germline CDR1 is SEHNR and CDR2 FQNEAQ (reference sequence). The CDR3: CASSQELGENYGYTF.

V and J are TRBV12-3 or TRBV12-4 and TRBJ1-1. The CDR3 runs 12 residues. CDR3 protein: CASSTSLTEAFF.

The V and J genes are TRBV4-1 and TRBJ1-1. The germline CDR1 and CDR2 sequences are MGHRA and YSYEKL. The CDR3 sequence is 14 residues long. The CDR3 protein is CASSQKQRNTEAFF.

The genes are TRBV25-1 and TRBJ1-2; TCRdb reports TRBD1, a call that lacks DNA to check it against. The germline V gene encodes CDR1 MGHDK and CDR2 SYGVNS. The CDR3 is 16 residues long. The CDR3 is CASSDPGRLSGGGYTF.

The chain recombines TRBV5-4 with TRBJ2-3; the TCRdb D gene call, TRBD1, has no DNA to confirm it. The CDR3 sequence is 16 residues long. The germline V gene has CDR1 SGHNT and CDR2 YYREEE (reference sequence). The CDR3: CASSLGLGGLADTQYF.

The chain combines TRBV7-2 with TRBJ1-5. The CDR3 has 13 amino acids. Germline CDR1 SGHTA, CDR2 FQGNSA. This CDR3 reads CASSSRGGQPQHF.

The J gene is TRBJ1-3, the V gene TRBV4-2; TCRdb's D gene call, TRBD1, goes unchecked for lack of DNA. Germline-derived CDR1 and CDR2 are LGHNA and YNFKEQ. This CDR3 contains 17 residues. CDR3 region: CASSQAGTGSYGNTIYF.

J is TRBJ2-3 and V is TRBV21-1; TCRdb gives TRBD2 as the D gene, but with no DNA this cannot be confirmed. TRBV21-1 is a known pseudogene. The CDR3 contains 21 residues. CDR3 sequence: CASSKSQLVASGGAIINTQYF.

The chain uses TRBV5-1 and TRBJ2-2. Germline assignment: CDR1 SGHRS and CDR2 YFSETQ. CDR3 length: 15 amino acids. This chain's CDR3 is CASSPRAGNTGELFF.

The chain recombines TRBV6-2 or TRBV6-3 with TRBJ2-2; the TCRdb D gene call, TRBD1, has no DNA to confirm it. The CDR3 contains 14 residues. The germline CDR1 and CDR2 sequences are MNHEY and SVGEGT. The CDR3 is CASRPSGQDGELFF.

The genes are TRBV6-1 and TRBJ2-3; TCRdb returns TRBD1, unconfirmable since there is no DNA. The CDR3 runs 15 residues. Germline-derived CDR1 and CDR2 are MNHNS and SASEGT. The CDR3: CASSQGTGVADTQYF.

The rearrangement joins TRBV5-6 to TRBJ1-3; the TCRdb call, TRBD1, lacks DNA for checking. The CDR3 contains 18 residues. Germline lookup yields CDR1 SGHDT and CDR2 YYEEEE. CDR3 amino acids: CASSSPYPRTDTGNTIYF.

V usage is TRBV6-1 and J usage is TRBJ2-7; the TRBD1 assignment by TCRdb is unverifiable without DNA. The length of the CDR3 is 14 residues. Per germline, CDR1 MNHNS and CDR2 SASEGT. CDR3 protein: CASSEGRTGAAQYF.